This T cell receptor (beta chain) was sequenced for a study of CD8 T cells in Susac syndrome. About the research overall: Treatment at blood withdrawal was none, corticosteroids, or intravenous immunoglobulin alone in Susac syndrome patients.

RNA was extracted with the RNeasy kit, and a quantity of roughly 0.5 to 1 ug was reverse transcribed using random hexamers. Amplification of TCR beta CDR3 was carried out by immunoSEQ multiplex PCR, which covered 54 Vbeta and 13 Jbeta segments. TCRdb itself ran the immunoSEQ multiplex PCR reads through MiXCR, one entry per CDR3 protein. The sample carries 150,000 to 200,000 distinct CDR3 sequences, 94% recorded once. The CDR3 extends over 14 amino acids. Trimming took 4 bases from V and 3 from J, leaving 12 bases between them. Looked up from germline, CDR1 is SGHRS and CDR2 is YFSETQ. The chain couples TRBV5-1 to TRBJ2-3; D tentatively reads TRBD1 or TRBD2 (5 bases each). Material: CD4+ T cells from PBMCs. The receptor was isolated from a human donor with Susac syndrome. The CDR3 loop reads CASSEGQATDTQYF. CDR3 coding DNA: TGCGCCAGCAGCGAGGGGCAGGCTACAGATACGCAGTATTTT.